These 30 T cell receptor beta chains were all obtained from the same sample, sequenced in a study of blood T cell repertoires in COVID-19. Measured with immunoSEQ multiplex PCR; TCRdb has only the in-frame clones, and not every one. The table has hundreds of thousands of clones, approximately 81% seen once; the top ten hold around 2%. The specimen sequenced was PBMCs or T cells enriched from blood (not recorded which). Every receptor here comes from a young woman who had been exposed to COVID-19.

The chain recombines TRBV9 with TRBJ2-7, with D possibly being TRBD2 (6 bases). The length of the CDR3 is 15 residues. Germline CDR1 SGDLS, CDR2 YYNGEE. Trimming stripped 3 bases from V and 3 bases from J, with 16 bases between. The CDR3 reads CASSAWGVGDYEQYF. The CDR3 nucleotides are TGTGCCAGCAGCGCCTGGGGGGTAGGGGACTACGAGCAGTACTTC.

The rearrangement joins TRBV28 to TRBJ1-5; 8 nucleotides line up with TRBD1. This CDR3 is 13 amino acids long. Germline V gene sequence: CDR1 MDHEN, CDR2 SYDVKM. Trimming took 6 bases from V and 7 from J; bases not matched to a gene: 5. As DNA, the CDR3 is TGTGCCAGCAGGGACAGGGCAAACCAGCCCCAGCATTTT. Protein: CASRDRANQPQHF.

The chain links TRBV4-1 to TRBJ1-1; D gene uncertain. V lost 0 bases, J lost 1 base, and 9 bases lay in between. This CDR3 is 15 amino acids long. Germline lookup yields CDR1 MGHRA and CDR2 YSYEKL. CDR3 coding DNA: TGCGCCAGCAGCCAAGAATCGACAACGAACACTGAAGCTTTCTTT. Amino acid sequence: CASSQESTTNTEAFF.

The chain links TRBV19 to TRBJ2-3; weak D call: TRBD2 (6 bases). Trimming cost V 5 bases and J 0 bases, with 12 bases left between them. In germline, CDR1 is LNHDA, CDR2 SQIVND (reference sequence). The CDR3 totals 15 residues. CDR3 sequence reads: CASSRSGTSTDTQYF. Written as DNA, the CDR3 is TGTGCCAGTAGTCGATCCGGGACTAGCACAGATACGCAGTATTTT. The entire variable domain, with the rest obtained from reference TRBV19 and TRBJ2-3, is as follows: DGGITQSPKYLFRKEGQNVTLSCEQNLNHDAMYWYRQDPGQGLRLIYYSQIVNDFQKGDIAEGYSVSREKKESFPLTVTSAQKNPTAFYLCASSRSGTSTDTQYFGPGTRLTVL.

The J gene is TRBJ1-5, the V gene TRBV2, with 7 nucleotides matching TRBD1. Per the germline V gene, CDR1 is SNHLY and CDR2 is FYNNEI. V dropped 4 bases and J dropped 4; count of bases not matched to a gene: 7. The CDR3 consists of 15 residues. The CDR3 nucleotides are TGTGCCAGCAGTGTTGAGACAGGGAGTAATCAGCCCCAGCATTTT. Encoded protein: CASSVETGSNQPQHF. The full variable domain, rest sourced from reference TRBV2 and TRBJ1-5, is EPEVTQTPSHQVTQMGQEVILRCVPISNHLYFYWYRQILGQKVEFLVSFYNNEISEKSEIFDDQFSVERPDGSNFTLKIRSTKLEDSAMYFCASSVETGSNQPQHFGDGTRLSIL.

This clone was observed many times. The V and J genes are TRBV2 and TRBJ1-2; D is unresolved. The germline CDR1 and CDR2 sequences are SNHLY and FYNNEI. The V and J ends lost 1 base and 2 bases respectively, with 11 bases between them. The CDR3 has 15 amino acids. The CDR3 DNA is TGTGCCAGCAGTGAAGGCCCGGGTTCCAACTATGGCTACACCTTC. Residues: CASSEGPGSNYGYTF.

This clone was detected a few times. This chain links TRBV4-2 with TRBJ1-2; tentatively, D is TRBD1 (5 bases). Trimming removed 0 bases at V and 1 base at J, with 9 bases between. Germline V CDR1 and CDR2: LGHNA, YNFKEQ. The CDR3 has 15 amino acids. The CDR3 DNA sequence: TGTGCCAGCAGCCAAGAGCCAGGGATTAACTATGGCTACACCTTC. Encoded protein: CASSQEPGINYGYTF.

This clone was detected only once. The genes are TRBV2 and TRBJ1-1, with 7 bases fitting TRBD1. After removal of 2 bases from V and 1 base from J, the junction contained 1 base not matched to a gene. The CDR3 runs 14 residues. From germline, CDR1 is SNHLY and CDR2 FYNNEI. The CDR3 sequence: CASSESGGNTEAFF. CDR3 bases: TGTGCCAGCAGTGAATCAGGGGGGAACACTGAAGCTTTCTTT.

Comments on this clone: At one of its ends the junction is not consistent with the germline gene, which may arise from a read error. The J gene is TRBJ1-5, the V gene TRBV7-2, with TRBD1 matching over 10 bases. Germline V gene data show CDR1 as SGHTA and CDR2 as FQGNSA. CDR3 length equals 13 residues. CDR3 DNA: TGTGCCAGCAGCTTATTTAAAGGGACAGGGGCCAATTTT. Translation: CASSLFKGTGANF.

This chain connects TRBV7-8 to TRBJ2-3, with a possible D match to TRBD1 (5 bases). CDR3 size: 15 residues. CDR1 is SGHVS and CDR2 is FQNEAQ in the germline V gene. The V and J ends lost 3 bases and 3 bases respectively, with 13 bases between them. This CDR3 is CASSFQGSKTDTQYF. Written as DNA, the CDR3 is TGTGCCAGCAGCTTCCAGGGTAGCAAGACAGATACGCAGTATTTT.

The rearrangement links TRBV13 to TRBJ2-3; 8 bases map to TRBD2. V lost 3 bases to trimming and J lost 0 bases; unmatched junction nucleotides: 8. This CDR3 is built from 17 residues. Looked up from germline, CDR1 is PRHDT and CDR2 is FYEKMQ (reference sequence). CDR3 residues: CASSLGGGIRSTDTQYF. The CDR3 DNA reads as TGTGCCAGCAGCTTGGGCGGGGGGATTCGTAGCACAGATACGCAGTATTTT.

CDR3: CASSIQGASGNTIYF. Here the CDR3 DNA reads TGTGCCAGTAGTATTCAGGGGGCGTCTGGAAACACCATATATTTT. The J gene is TRBJ1-3, the V gene TRBV19, with 8 bases matching TRBD1. The V and J ends lost 3 bases and 1 base, in that order; junction bases with no gene match: 2. The CDR3 sequence is 15 residues long. Per germline, CDR1 LNHDA and CDR2 SQIVND (reference sequence). The entire variable domain, with the rest obtained from reference TRBV19 and TRBJ1-3, is as follows: DGGITQSPKYLFRKEGQNVTLSCEQNLNHDAMYWYRQDPGQGLRLIYYSQIVNDFQKGDIAEGYSVSREKKESFPLTVTSAQKNPTAFYLCASSIQGASGNTIYFGEGSWLTVV.

The genes are TRBV6-2 or TRBV6-3 and TRBJ2-1, with 8 bases aligning to TRBD2. The CDR3 spans 17 residues. With V trimmed by 0 bases and J by 3 bases, 7 bases remained unmatched. Germline V gene data show CDR1 as MNHEY and CDR2 as SVGEGT. CDR3 nucleotide sequence: TGTGCCAGCAGTTACTCGGGCACGCGGGGGGTCTACAATGAGCAGTTCTTC. It codes for CASSYSGTRGVYNEQFF.

Here the CDR3 reads CASSYSAGQPQHF. In DNA, the CDR3 is TGTGCCAGCAGTTACTCCGCGGGCCAGCCCCAGCATTTT. The V gene is TRBV6-5, the J gene TRBJ1-5; D call uncertain. There are 13 residues in the CDR3. From germline, CDR1 is MNHEY and CDR2 SVGAGI. With 0 bases removed from V and 7 bases from J, the gap between germline ends came to 7 bases.

The chain employs TRBV7-8 and TRBJ2-7; the match to TRBD1 covers 12 bases. V lost 5 bases to trimming and J lost 3 bases; unmatched junction nucleotides: 11. This CDR3 is 17 amino acids long. From germline, CDR1 is SGHVS and CDR2 FQNEAQ. CDR3 protein: CASSPLSGTGGNYEQYF. CDR3 nucleotide sequence: TGTGCCAGCAGCCCCTTGTCCGGGACAGGGGGCAACTACGAGCAGTACTTC.

The chain recombines TRBV7-2 with TRBJ1-4, with TRBD1 matching 8 bases. This CDR3 region has 14 residues. Germline CDR1 and CDR2: SGHTA and FQGNSA. Trimming took 1 base from V and 10 from J; bases not matched to a gene: 5. As DNA, the CDR3 is TGTGCCAGCAGCTTAGACAGGGGGGCGGGAAAACTGTTTTTT. It codes for CASSLDRGAGKLFF.

The chain has TRBV5-1 and TRBJ2-7; D may be TRBD2 (6 bases). V shed 8 bases and J shed 5 bases, with 17 bases lying between them. The CDR3 has 13 amino acids. Per germline, CDR1 SGHRS and CDR2 YFSETQ. In nucleotides, the CDR3 is TGCGCCAGTCCCTTGAGGAGGGACGACGAGCAGTACTTC. Protein product: CASPLRRDDEQYF.

The chain carries TRBV28 and TRBJ2-5, with D maybe TRBD1 (6 bases). The CDR3 covers 15 residues. CDR1 and CDR2 from the germline V gene are MDHEN and SYDVKM. Between the trimmed V and J ends, which lost 5 bases and 2 bases, there was a span of 15 bases. For the CDR3, the DNA is TGTGCCAGCAGTAATACAGACCAGGGGCAAGAGACCCAGTACTTC. This encodes CASSNTDQGQETQYF.

The chain links TRBV28 to TRBJ2-3; D is possibly TRBD1 (6 bases). Per germline, CDR1 MDHEN and CDR2 SYDVKM. The length of the CDR3 is 13 residues. Trimming removed 5 bases at V and 1 base at J, with 7 bases between. The CDR3 nucleotides read TGTGCCAGCAGTAAGGGGGGCACAGATACGCAGTATTTT. Translation gives CASSKGGTDTQYF.

The genes are TRBV11-1 and TRBJ1-6; TRBD1 matches 9 bases. J lost 7 bases, V lost 5 bases, and 6 bases had no gene match. Germline CDR1 reads SGHAT; CDR2 reads FQDESV (reference sequence). This CDR3 comprises 15 residues. CDR3 DNA: TGTGCCAGCAGCCCCAGACAGGGGGTAAATTCACCCCTCCACTTT. Translation: CASSPRQGVNSPLHF.

This clone was picked up one time. This chain connects TRBV2 to TRBJ2-7, with 7 bases that match TRBD2. V lost 10 bases, J lost 5 bases, and 14 bases stayed unmatched. The CDR3 runs to 14 residues. The germline V gene has CDR1 SNHLY and CDR2 FYNNEI. The CDR3 DNA is TGTGCCAACCGGAGAGGCGGGGGAAGGGACGAGCAGTACTTC. Translation gives CANRRGGGRDEQYF.

The chain is built from TRBV12-5 and TRBJ2-1; TRBD2 matches 9 bases. The trim removed 0 bases at V and 6 bases at J, leaving 15 bases unmatched. The CDR3 is 19 residues long. The germline V gene encodes CDR1 LGHNT and CDR2 FRNRAP. CDR3 sequence: CASGLVKAGGFYGGNEQFF. CDR3 sequence (DNA): TGTGCTAGTGGTTTGGTAAAAGCGGGGGGCTTTTATGGGGGCAATGAGCAGTTCTTC.

As to this clone: The same CDR3 can be traced to other DNA sequences in this sample. The chain combines TRBV4-2 with TRBJ2-1; D is undetermined. V was cut by 5 bases and J by 3 bases, with 8 bases left in between. The CDR3 is made up of 13 amino acids. In germline, CDR1 is LGHNA, CDR2 YNFKEQ. For the CDR3, the DNA is TGTGCCAGCAGCGCCTCAGGCTACAATGAGCAGTTCTTC. Translating gives CASSASGYNEQFF.

The gene calls are TRBV30 and TRBJ2-2, with 8 bases that match TRBD2. The CDR3 sequence is 15 residues long. Germline V gene data show CDR1 as GTSNPN and CDR2 as SVGIG (reference sequence). J was trimmed by 6 bases and V by 0 bases; bases with no gene match: 6. The CDR3 DNA follows: TGTGCCTGGAGTGTAGGCGGCGGGAGGTCCGGGGAGCTGTTTTTT. Residues: CAWSVGGGRSGELFF.

This chain connects TRBV5-1 to TRBJ1-6; 9 positions agree with TRBD1. The CDR3 consists of 15 residues. Looked up from germline, CDR1 is SGHRS and CDR2 is YFSETQ. Losses at the gene ends were 6 bases for V and 7 bases for J; bases not matched to a gene: 8. The CDR3 protein is CASTEGQGRNSPLHF. The CDR3 bases are TGCGCCAGCACCGAAGGACAGGGGAGGAATTCACCCCTCCACTTT.

The rearrangement links TRBV9 to TRBJ2-7, with 9 bases aligning to TRBD1. Trimming at V came to 0 bases and at J to 3 bases, leaving 4 bases not matched to a gene. Germline CDR1 is SGDLS and CDR2 is YYNGEE. The CDR3 loop spans 15 amino acids. The CDR3 reads CASSVAPGQGYEQYF. The CDR3 DNA reads as TGTGCCAGCAGCGTAGCCCCGGGACAGGGCTACGAGCAGTACTTC. The full variable domain, completed using reference TRBV9 and TRBJ2-7, is DSGVTQTPKHLITATGQRVTLRCSPRSGDLSVYWYQQSLDQGLQFLIQYYNGEERAKGNILERFSAQQFPDLHSELNLSSLELGDSALYFCASSVAPGQGYEQYFGPGTRLTVT.

The chain joins TRBV28 to TRBJ2-1, with 7 nucleotides matching TRBD1. This CDR3 region has 15 residues. In germline, CDR1 is MDHEN, CDR2 SYDVKM. The V gene end was trimmed by 6 bases and the J gene end by 0 bases; junction bases not matched to a gene: 5. CDR3 DNA sequence: TGTGCCAGCAGCCCTGGACAGGTCTCCTACAATGAGCAGTTCTTC. This codes for CASSPGQVSYNEQFF.

The chain combines TRBV6-5 with TRBJ2-1; D is unclear. V dropped 5 bases and J dropped 4 bases, with 15 bases sitting between them. The CDR3 spans 15 residues. Germline-derived CDR1 and CDR2 are MNHEY and SVGAGI. The CDR3 sequence: CASSSELELYNEQFF. The CDR3 bases are TGTGCCAGCAGTAGCGAGCTAGAACTTTACAATGAGCAGTTCTTC.

The rearrangement uses TRBV24-1 and TRBJ1-4; 8 bases match TRBD1. Germline-derived CDR1 and CDR2 are KGHDR and SFDVKD. V lost 4 bases, J lost 8 bases, and 8 bases stayed unmatched. The length of the CDR3 is 15 residues. The CDR3 region has the DNA TGTGCCACCAGTGAAACTGGACAGGGAGGGGAAAAACTGTTTTTT. This encodes CATSETGQGGEKLFF.

V and J are TRBV4-1 and TRBJ1-4; D perhaps matches TRBD1 (5 bases). Trimming took 1 base from V and 5 from J, leaving 11 bases between them. CDR3 length equals 15 residues. Germline lookup yields CDR1 MGHRA and CDR2 YSYEKL. The DNA of the CDR3 is TGCGCCAGCAGCCAAGTCGCGGGGCTGAATGAAAAACTGTTTTTT. Amino acid sequence: CASSQVAGLNEKLFF.